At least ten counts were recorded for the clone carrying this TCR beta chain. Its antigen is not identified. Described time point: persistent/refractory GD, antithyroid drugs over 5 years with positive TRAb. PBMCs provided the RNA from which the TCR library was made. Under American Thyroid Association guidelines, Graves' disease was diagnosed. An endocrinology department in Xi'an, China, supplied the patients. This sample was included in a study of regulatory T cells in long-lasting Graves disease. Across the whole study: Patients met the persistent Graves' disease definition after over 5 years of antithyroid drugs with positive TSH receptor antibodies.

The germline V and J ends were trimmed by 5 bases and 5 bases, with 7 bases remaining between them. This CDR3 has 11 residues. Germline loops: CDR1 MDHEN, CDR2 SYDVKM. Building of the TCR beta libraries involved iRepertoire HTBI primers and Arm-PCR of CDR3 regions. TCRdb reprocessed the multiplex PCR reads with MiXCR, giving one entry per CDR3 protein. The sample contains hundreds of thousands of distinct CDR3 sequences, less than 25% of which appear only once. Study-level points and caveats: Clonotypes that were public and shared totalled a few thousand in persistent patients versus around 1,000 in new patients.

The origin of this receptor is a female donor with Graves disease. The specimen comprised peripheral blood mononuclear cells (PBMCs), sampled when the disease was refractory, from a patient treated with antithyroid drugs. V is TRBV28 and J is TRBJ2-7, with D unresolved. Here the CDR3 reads CASSTPNEQYF. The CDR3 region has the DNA TGTGCCAGCAGTACCCCCAACGAGCAGTACTTC.